Presented here are 13 T cell receptor beta chains from one specimen sequenced in a study of cytomegalovirus exposure and HLA in healthy donors. The repertoire was sequenced with immunoSEQ multiplex PCR; TCRdb's copy has only in-frame clones and lacks some. In the table there are roughly 350,000 clones, about nine tenths of which are singletons. Sequencing was done on a sample of PBMCs. These receptor sequences come from a woman between 18 and 30 years old in good health and CMV-seronegative.

The chain links TRBV9 to TRBJ2-2; 7 bases are a match to TRBD1. This CDR3 is 15 amino acids long. Germline V lookup: CDR1 SGDLS, CDR2 YYNGEE. V dropped 4 bases and J dropped 2; count of bases not matched to a gene: 5. CDR3 nucleotide sequence: TGTGCCAGCAGCACCAGACAGGGAAACACCGGGGAGCTGTTTTTT. Translating gives CASSTRQGNTGELFF.

The genes are TRBV11-2 and TRBJ1-1; 9 bases are shared with TRBD1. The CDR3 totals 12 residues. Trimming cost V 5 bases and J 11 bases; bases outside gene matches: 6. Germline V gives CDR1 SGHAT, CDR2 FQNNGV. In DNA form, the CDR3 reads TGTGCCAGCAGCCCCGGGACAGGGAGTGCTTTCTTT. It encodes CASSPGTGSAFF. The variable domain in full, completed from reference TRBV11-2 and TRBJ1-1, reads EAGVAQSPRYKIIEKRQSVAFWCNPISGHATLYWYQQILGQGPKLLIQFQNNGVVDDSQLPKDRFSAERLKGVDSTLKIQPAKLEDSAVYLCASSPGTGSAFFGQGTRLTVV.

V usage is TRBV4-1 and J usage is TRBJ2-2; TRBD2 matches 8 bases. This CDR3 has 16 residues. Germline CDR1 is MGHRA and CDR2 is YSYEKL. J lost 6 bases, V lost 2 bases, and 8 bases had no gene match. The CDR3 DNA reads TGCGCCAGCAGCCAACCCGGGACTAGAGTAGCCGGGGAGCTGTTTTTT. Protein sequence: CASSQPGTRVAGELFF.

The V gene is TRBV4-2, the J gene TRBJ2-5; the match to TRBD2 covers 7 bases. J was trimmed by 5 bases and V by 2 bases; bases with no gene match: 5. The CDR3 is made up of 14 amino acids. Germline V gene lookup returns CDR1 LGHNA and CDR2 YNFKEQ. The DNA for the CDR3 is TGTGCCAGCAGCCAATACGGCGGGAGTGAGACCCAGTACTTC. Residues: CASSQYGGSETQYF.

The chain has TRBV5-4 and TRBJ1-1, with TRBD1 identical over 8 bases. Losses at the gene ends were 4 bases for V and 1 base for J; bases not matched to a gene: 3. The germline V gene encodes CDR1 SGHNT and CDR2 YYREEE (reference sequence). The CDR3 contains 14 residues. CDR3 region: CASSGGTGNTEAFF. Written as DNA, the CDR3 is TGTGCCAGCAGCGGCGGGACAGGGAACACTGAAGCTTTCTTT.

The chain has TRBV7-3 and TRBJ2-6; tentatively, D is TRBD1 (6 bases). Germline loops: CDR1 SGHTA, CDR2 FQGTGA. V was cut by 7 bases and J by 2 bases, with 6 bases left in between. This CDR3 is built from 13 residues. The CDR3 region is CASTGAGANVLTF. The CDR3 DNA is TGTGCCAGCACAGGGGCTGGGGCCAACGTCCTGACTTTC.

The chain recombines TRBV7-8 with TRBJ2-7; a weak D match, TRBD2 (6 bases). The CDR3 spans 15 residues. Germline CDR1 and CDR2: SGHVS and FQNEAQ. Trimming pared 2 bases from V and 3 bases from J, leaving 14 bases between. The CDR3 DNA follows: TGTGCCAGCAGCTTAAACAGCTGGCGGGGCTACGAGCAGTACTTC. Amino acids: CASSLNSWRGYEQYF. The full variable domain, rest sourced from reference TRBV7-8 and TRBJ2-7, is GAGVSQSPRYKVAKRGQDVALRCDPISGHVSLFWYQQALGQGPEFLTYFQNEAQLDKSGLPSDRFFAERPEGSVSTLKIQRTQQEDSAVYLCASSLNSWRGYEQYFGPGTRLTVT.

The J gene is TRBJ1-2, the V gene TRBV4-1; TRBD1 might be the D (6 bases). The CDR3 is 13 residues long. CDR1 MGHRA and CDR2 YSYEKL come from the germline V gene. The ends were cut back, 4 bases at V and 2 bases at J, with 8 bases in the middle. The CDR3: CASSPQGNYGYTF. CDR3 sequence (DNA): TGCGCCAGCAGCCCGCAGGGGAACTATGGCTACACCTTC.

V is TRBV27 and J is TRBJ1-1; a possible D gene is TRBD1 (6 bases). Trimming cost V 2 bases and J 4 bases, with 26 bases left between them. The CDR3 runs 19 residues. CDR1 and CDR2 (germline): MNHEY, SMNVEV (reference sequence). The CDR3, as DNA: TGTGCCAGCAGTTTAAGGGGCGCCAGGGGATACGGGGTCAGCACTGAAGCTTTCTTT. It is translated as CASSLRGARGYGVSTEAFF.

This chain links TRBV7-8 with TRBJ2-1, with 11 bases aligning to TRBD2. The CDR3 loop spans 19 amino acids. The trim removed 6 bases at V and 8 bases at J, leaving 21 bases unmatched. CDR1 SGHVS and CDR2 FQNEAQ come from the germline V gene. The CDR3 region is CASRIKGLAGGKSIYEQFF. The CDR3 region has the DNA TGTGCCAGCAGAATAAAGGGGCTAGCGGGAGGTAAAAGCATCTATGAGCAGTTCTTC.

This clone was picked up a small number of times. This chain links TRBV9 with TRBJ2-3, with 7 nucleotides matching TRBD2. This CDR3 region has 15 residues. The germline gives CDR1 SGDLS, CDR2 YYNGEE. V gave up 4 bases and J gave up 4 bases; unmatched junction bases: 9. CDR3 in amino acids: CASSLLTAGADTQYF. The CDR3 region has the DNA TGTGCCAGCAGCTTACTTACGGCGGGAGCAGATACGCAGTATTTT.

CDR3 DNA sequence: TGTGCCAGCAGGGGGGACAGGCGATCTGGAAACACCATATATTTT. Amino acid sequence: CASRGDRRSGNTIYF. J is TRBJ1-3 and V is TRBV2, with 8 bases lining up with TRBD1. With V trimmed by 6 bases and J by 1 base, 5 bases remained unmatched. The CDR3 has 15 amino acids. Per germline, CDR1 SNHLY and CDR2 FYNNEI.

The V call is TRBV6-6, the J call TRBJ2-7; D remains unclear. Between the trimmed V and J ends, which lost 8 bases and 0 bases, there was a span of 11 bases. Germline assignment: CDR1 MNHNY and CDR2 SVGAGI (reference sequence). The length of the CDR3 is 13 residues. CDR3 sequence: CASRRVSSYEQYF. The CDR3 bases are TGTGCCAGCCGACGGGTGAGCTCCTACGAGCAGTACTTC.